The clone carrying this T cell receptor (beta chain) appeared a few times. The antigen remains unidentified. The CDR3 has 15 residues. Germline CDR1 SQVTM, CDR2 ANQGSEA. V was clipped by 4 bases and J by 10 bases, with 25 bases between them. The iRepertoire nested amplicon-rescue multiplex PCR amplified TCR alpha and beta CDR3s from RNA. One-step reverse transcription and amplification started from approximately 100-400 ng of tissue mRNA or PBMC total RNA. TCRdb itself ran the multiplex PCR reads through MiXCR, one entry per CDR3 protein. The sample has 170,000 or so distinct CDR3 sequences, 43% seen once. This sample was included in a study of glioma-infiltrating T cells. General observations from the study: Tissue and blood shared very few CDR3 sequences. Tissue-blood divergence was below expectation in non-neoplastic patients, above in gliomas.

The chain couples TRBV29-1 to TRBJ1-2; D possibly corresponds to TRBD1 (5 bases). The clonotype was recovered from a human donor with low-grade glioma or glioblastoma, undergoing nonglioma brain surgery, or in good health (not recorded which). The sequencing input was glioma tissue, nonneoplastic brain tissue, or PBMCs (not recorded which). In DNA form, the CDR3 reads TGCAGCGTTGTGTTTTTAGCGGGCAGGGCGCGTGACTACACCTTC. As protein: CSVVFLAGRARDYTF.